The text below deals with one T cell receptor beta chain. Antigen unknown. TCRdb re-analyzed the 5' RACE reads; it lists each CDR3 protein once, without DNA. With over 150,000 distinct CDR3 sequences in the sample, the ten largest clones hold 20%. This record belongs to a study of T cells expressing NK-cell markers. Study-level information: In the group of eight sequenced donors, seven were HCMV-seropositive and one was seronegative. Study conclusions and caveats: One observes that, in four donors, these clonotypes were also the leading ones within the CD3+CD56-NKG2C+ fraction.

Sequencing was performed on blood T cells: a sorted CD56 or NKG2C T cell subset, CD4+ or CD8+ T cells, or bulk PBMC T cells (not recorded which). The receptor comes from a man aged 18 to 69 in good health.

The CDR3 loop is CASSTGPPLTF. The chain links TRBV18 to TRBJ2-6; TCRdb proposes TRBD1, but this gene call is untestable without DNA. The germline V gene has CDR1 KGHSH and CDR2 LQKENI. The CDR3 has 11 amino acids.